The sequence of this T cell receptor (beta chain) was determined in a study of blood T cell repertoires in COVID-19. Study-wide background: T cells, B-cell-depleted T cells, or PBMCs supplied cDNA or gDNA.

The V end lost 0 bases, the J end lost 7 bases, and 17 bases lay between the germline ends. Germline V gene sequence: CDR1 SGHRS, CDR2 YFSETQ. The CDR3 runs 16 residues. Methods used by the authors: How many nucleated cells were present was estimated from reference gene primer amplification. The data were produced by immunoSEQ multiplex PCR, yet TCRdb's version contains in-frame clones alone and is incomplete. The V and J calls and clone size come from that table; D and trimming were worked out from the DNA. The sample contains 400,000 to 450,000 clones, 80% to 90% of which appear only once. Sequenced material: PBMCs or T cells enriched from blood (not recorded which). This receptor was identified in a man aged 25 to 40 who had recovered from COVID-19. The rearrangement joins TRBV5-1 to TRBJ2-1; D is unresolved. The CDR3 is CASSLAGSGSVNEQFF. In DNA form, the CDR3 reads TGCGCCAGCAGCTTGGCCGGCTCAGGCAGTGTTAATGAGCAGTTCTTC.